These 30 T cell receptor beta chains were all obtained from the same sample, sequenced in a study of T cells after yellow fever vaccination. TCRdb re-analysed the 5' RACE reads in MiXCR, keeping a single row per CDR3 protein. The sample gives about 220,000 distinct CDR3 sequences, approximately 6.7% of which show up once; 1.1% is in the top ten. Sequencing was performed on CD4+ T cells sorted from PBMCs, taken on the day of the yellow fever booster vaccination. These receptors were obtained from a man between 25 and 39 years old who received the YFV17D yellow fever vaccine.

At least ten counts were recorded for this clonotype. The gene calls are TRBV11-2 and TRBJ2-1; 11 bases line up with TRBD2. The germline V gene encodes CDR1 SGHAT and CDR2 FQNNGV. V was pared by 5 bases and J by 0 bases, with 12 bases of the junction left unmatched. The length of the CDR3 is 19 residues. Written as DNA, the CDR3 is TGTGCCAGCAGCCGTTTCGGGACTAGCGGCCCGAGCTCCTACAATGAGCAGTTCTTC. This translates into CASSRFGTSGPSSYNEQFF.

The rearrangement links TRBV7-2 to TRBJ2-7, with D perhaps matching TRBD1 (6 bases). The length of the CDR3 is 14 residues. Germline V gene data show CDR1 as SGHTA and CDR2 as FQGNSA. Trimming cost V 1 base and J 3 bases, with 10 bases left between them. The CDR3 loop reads CASSLGQGHYEQYF. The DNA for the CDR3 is TGTGCCAGCAGCTTAGGTCAGGGGCACTACGAGCAGTACTTC.

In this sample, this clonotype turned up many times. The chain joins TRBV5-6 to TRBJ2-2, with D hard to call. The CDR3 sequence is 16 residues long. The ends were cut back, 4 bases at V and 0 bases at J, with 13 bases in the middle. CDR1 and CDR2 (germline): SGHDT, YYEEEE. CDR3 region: CASSANLISNTGELFF. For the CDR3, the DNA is TGTGCCAGCAGCGCGAACTTGATTTCGAACACCGGGGAGCTGTTTTTT.

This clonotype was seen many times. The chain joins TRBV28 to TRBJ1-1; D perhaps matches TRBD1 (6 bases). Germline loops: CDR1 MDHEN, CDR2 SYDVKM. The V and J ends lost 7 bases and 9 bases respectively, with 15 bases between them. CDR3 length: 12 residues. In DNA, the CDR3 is TGTGCCAGCACCAAGGGGGGCATTCAAGCTTTCTTT. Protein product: CASTKGGIQAFF. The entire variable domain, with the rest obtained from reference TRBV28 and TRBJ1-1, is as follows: DVKVTQSSRYLVKRTGEKVFLECVQDMDHENMFWYRQDPGLGLRLIYFSYDVKMKEKGDIPEGYSVSREKKERFSLILESASTNQTSMYLCASTKGGIQAFFGQGTRLTVV.

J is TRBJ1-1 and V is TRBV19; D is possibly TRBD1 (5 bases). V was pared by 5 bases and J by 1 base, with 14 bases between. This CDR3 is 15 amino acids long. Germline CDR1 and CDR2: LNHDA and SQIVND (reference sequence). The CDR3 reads CASSLRTKRNTEAFF. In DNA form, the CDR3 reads TGTGCCAGTAGTCTAAGGACAAAGAGGAACACTGAAGCTTTCTTT.

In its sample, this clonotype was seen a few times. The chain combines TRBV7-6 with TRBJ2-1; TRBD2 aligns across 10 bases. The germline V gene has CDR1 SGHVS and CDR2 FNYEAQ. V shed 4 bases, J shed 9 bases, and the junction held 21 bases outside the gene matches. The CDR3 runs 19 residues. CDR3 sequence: CASSSYRGLAGEPGAEQFF. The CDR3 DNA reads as TGTGCCAGCAGCTCATACAGGGGCCTAGCGGGAGAGCCGGGGGCTGAGCAGTTCTTC.

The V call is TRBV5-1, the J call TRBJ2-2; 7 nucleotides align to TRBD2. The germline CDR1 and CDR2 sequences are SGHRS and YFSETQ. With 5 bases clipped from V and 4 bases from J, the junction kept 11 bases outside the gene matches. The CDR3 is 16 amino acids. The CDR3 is CASRTPGRAATGELFF. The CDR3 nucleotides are TGCGCCAGCAGAACGCCGGGGAGGGCCGCCACCGGGGAGCTGTTTTTT.

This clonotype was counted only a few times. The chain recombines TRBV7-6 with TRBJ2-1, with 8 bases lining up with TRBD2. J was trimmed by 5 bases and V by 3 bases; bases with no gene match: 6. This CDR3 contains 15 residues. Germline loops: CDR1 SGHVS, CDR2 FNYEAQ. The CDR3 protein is CASSFIAGPDNEQFF. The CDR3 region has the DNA TGTGCCAGCAGCTTTATAGCGGGACCGGACAATGAGCAGTTCTTC.

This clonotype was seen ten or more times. The CDR3 nucleotides read TGTGCCAGCGGTCGGACAGGGATGCTCTACGAGCAGTACTTC. Protein sequence: CASGRTGMLYEQYF. This chain connects TRBV21-1 to TRBJ2-7; TRBD1 was called by the table and not checked on the DNA. TRBV21-1 is given as a pseudogene. This CDR3 has 14 amino acids.

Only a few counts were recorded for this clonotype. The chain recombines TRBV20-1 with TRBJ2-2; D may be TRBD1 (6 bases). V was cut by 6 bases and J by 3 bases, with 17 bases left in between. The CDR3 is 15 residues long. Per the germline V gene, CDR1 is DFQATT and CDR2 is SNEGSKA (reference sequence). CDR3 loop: CSAYRQDPHTGELFF. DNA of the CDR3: TGCAGTGCATATCGACAGGACCCCCACACCGGGGAGCTGTTTTTT.

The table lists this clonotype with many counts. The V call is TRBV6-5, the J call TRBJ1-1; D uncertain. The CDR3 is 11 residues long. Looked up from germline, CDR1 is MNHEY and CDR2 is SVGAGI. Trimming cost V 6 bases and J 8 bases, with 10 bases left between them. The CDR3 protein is CASSNPREAFF. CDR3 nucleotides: TGTGCCAGCAGCAACCCCAGGGAAGCTTTCTTT.

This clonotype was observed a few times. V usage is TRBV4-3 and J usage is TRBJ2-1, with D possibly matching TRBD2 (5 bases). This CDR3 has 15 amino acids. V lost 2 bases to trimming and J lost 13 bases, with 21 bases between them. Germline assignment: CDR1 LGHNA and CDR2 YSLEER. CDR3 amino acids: CASSQLATPGPRQFF. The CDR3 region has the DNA TGCGCCAGCAGCCAACTAGCTACCCCTGGGCCCCGCCAGTTCTTC.

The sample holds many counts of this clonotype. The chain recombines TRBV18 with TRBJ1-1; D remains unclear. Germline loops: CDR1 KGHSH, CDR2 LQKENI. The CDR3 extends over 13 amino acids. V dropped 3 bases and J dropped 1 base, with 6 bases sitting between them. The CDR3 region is CASSPRGNTEAFF. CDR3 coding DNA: TGTGCCAGCTCACCCCGGGGGAACACTGAAGCTTTCTTT.

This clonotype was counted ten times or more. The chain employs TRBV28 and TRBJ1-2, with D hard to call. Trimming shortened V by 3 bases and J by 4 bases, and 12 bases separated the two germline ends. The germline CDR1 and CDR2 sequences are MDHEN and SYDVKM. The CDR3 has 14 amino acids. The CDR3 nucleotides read TGTGCCAGCAGTTTGACGGGGTCAGCCTATGGCTACACCTTC. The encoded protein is CASSLTGSAYGYTF.

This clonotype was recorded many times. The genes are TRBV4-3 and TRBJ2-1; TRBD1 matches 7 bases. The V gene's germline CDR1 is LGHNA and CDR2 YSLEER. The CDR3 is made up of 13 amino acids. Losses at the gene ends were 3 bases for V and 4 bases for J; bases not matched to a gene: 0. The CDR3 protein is CASSQTGYNEQFF. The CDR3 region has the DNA TGCGCCAGCAGCCAGACAGGGTACAATGAGCAGTTCTTC.

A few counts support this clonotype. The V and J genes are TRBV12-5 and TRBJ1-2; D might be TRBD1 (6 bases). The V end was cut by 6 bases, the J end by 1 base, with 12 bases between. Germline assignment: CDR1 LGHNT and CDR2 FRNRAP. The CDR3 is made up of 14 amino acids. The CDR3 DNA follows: TGTGCTAGTGGAACAGGGTCGGGTAACTATGGCTACACCTTC. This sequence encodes CASGTGSGNYGYTF.

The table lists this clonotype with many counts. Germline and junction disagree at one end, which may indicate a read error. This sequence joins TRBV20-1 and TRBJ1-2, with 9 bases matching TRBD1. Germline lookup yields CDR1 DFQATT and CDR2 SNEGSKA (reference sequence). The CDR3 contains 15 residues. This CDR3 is CSARGQGNPYYGYTF. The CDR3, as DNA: TGCAGTGCAAGAGGACAGGGGAATCCTTACTATGGCTACACCTTC.

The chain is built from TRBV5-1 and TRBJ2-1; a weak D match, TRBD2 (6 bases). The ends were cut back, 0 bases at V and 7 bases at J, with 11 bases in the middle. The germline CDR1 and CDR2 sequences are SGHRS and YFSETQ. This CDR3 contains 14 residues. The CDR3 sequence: CASSLGAGYNEQFF. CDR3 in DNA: TGCGCCAGCAGCTTGGGAGCGGGTTATAATGAGCAGTTCTTC. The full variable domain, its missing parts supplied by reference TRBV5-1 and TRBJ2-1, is KAGVTQTPRYLIKTRGQQVTLSCSPISGHRSVSWYQQTPGQGLQFLFEYFSETQRNKGNFPGRFSGRQFSNSRSEMNVSTLELGDSALYLCASSLGAGYNEQFFGPGTRLTVL.

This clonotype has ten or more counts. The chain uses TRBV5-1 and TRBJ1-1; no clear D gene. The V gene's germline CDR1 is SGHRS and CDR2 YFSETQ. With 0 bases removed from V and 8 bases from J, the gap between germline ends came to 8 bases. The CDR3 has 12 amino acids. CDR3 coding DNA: TGCGCCAGCAGCTTGGCCGGTCCGGAAGCTTTCTTT. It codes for CASSLAGPEAFF.

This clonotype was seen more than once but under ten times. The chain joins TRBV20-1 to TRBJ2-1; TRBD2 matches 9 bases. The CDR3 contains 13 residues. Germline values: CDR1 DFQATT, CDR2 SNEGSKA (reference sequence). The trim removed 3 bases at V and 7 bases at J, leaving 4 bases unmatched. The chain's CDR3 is CSARAGGMNEQFF. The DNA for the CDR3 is TGCAGTGCTAGGGCGGGAGGGATGAATGAGCAGTTCTTC.

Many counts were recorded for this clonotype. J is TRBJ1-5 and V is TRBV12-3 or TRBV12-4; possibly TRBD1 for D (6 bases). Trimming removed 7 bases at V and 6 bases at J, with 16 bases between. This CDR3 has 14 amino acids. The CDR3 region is CASTIGTPAQPQHF. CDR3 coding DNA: TGTGCCAGCACCATAGGGACACCTGCTCAGCCCCAGCATTTT.

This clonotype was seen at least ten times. The CDR3 protein is CASSYRGLGGWTNTGELFF. The CDR3 DNA follows: TGTGCCAGCAGTTACAGGGGTTTGGGGGGGTGGACGAACACCGGGGAGCTGTTTTTT. V gene TRBV6-5 combines with J gene TRBJ2-2; 7 bases agree with TRBD2. The CDR3 consists of 19 residues. Unmatched junction bases numbered 12, after V lost 2 bases and J lost 0 bases. Germline CDR1 reads MNHEY; CDR2 reads SVGAGI.

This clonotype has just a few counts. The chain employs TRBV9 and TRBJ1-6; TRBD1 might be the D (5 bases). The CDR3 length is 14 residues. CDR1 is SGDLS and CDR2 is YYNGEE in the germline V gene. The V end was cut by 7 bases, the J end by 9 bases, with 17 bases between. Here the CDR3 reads CASGGGDPASPLHF. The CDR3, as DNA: TGTGCCAGCGGGGGGGGAGATCCCGCTTCACCCCTCCACTTT.

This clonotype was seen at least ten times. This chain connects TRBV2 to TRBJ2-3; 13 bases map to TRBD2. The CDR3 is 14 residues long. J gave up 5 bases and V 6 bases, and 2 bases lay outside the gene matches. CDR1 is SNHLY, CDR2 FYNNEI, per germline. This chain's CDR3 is CASRRLAGGDTQYF. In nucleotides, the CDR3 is TGTGCCAGCAGGCGACTAGCGGGAGGAGATACGCAGTATTTT.

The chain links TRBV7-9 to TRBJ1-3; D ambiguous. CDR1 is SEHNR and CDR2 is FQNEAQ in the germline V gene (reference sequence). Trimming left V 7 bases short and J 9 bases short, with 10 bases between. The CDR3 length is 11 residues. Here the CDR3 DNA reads TGTGCCAGCACCAAAGATATCACCATATATTTT. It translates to CASTKDITIYF. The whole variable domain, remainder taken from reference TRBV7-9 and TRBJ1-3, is DTGVSQNPRHKITKRGQNVTFRCDPISEHNRLYWYRQTLGQGPEFLTYFQNEAQLEKSRLLSDRFSAERPKGSFSTLEIQRTEQGDSAMYLCASTKDITIYFGEGSWLTVV.

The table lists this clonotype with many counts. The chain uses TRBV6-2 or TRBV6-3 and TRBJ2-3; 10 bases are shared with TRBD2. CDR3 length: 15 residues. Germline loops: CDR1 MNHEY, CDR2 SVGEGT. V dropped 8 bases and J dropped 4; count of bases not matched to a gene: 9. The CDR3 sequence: CASAVPSGRADTQYF. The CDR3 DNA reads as TGTGCCAGCGCTGTACCTAGCGGGAGAGCAGATACGCAGTATTTT.

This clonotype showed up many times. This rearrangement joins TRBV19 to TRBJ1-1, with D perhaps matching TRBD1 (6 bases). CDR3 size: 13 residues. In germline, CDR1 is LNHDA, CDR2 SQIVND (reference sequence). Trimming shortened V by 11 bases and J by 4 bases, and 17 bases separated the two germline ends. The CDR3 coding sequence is TGTGCCTGCGGAGGGGCCAGGGGCACTGAAGCTTTCTTT. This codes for CACGGARGTEAFF.

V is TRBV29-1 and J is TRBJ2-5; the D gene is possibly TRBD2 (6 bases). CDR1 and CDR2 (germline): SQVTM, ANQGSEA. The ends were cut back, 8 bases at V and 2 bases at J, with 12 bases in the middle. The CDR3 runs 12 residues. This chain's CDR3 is CSSKAGQETQYF. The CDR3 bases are TGCAGCTCGAAGGCGGGACAAGAGACCCAGTACTTC.

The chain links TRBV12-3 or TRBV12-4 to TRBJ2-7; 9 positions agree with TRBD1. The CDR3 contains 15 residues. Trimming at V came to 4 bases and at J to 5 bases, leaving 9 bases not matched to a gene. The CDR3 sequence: CASSYLGTGMNEQYF. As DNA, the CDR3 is TGTGCCAGCAGTTACCTCGGGACAGGGATGAACGAGCAGTACTTC.

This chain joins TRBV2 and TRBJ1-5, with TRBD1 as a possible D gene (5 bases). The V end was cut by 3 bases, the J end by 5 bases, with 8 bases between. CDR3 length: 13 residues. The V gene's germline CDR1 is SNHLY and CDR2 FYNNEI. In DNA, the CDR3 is TGTGCCAGCAGTGACAGGGTGCATCAGCCCCAGCATTTT. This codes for CASSDRVHQPQHF. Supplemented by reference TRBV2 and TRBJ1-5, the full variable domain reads EPEVTQTPSHQVTQMGQEVILRCVPISNHLYFYWYRQILGQKVEFLVSFYNNEISEKSEIFDDQFSVERPDGSNFTLKIRSTKLEDSAMYFCASSDRVHQPQHFGDGTRLSIL.